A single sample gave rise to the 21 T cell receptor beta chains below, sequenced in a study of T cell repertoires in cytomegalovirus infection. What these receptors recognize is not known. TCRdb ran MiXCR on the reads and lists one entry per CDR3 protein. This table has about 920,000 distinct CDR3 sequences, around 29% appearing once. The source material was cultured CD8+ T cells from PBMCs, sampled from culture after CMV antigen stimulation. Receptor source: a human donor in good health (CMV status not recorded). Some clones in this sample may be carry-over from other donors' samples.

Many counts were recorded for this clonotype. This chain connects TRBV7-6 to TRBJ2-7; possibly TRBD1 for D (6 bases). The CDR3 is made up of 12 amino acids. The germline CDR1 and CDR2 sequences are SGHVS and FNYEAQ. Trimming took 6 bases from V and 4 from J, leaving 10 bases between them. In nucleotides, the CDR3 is TGTGCCAGCAGAGGCAGGGGTTACGAGCAGTACTTC. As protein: CASRGRGYEQYF.

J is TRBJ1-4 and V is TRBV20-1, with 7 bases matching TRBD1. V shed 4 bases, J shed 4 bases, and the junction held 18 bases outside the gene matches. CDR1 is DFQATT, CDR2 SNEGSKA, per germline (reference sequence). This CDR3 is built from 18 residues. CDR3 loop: CSANARDSLRMVNEKLFF. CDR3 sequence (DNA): TGCAGTGCTAACGCCCGGGACAGCCTTCGCATGGTTAATGAAAAACTGTTTTTT.

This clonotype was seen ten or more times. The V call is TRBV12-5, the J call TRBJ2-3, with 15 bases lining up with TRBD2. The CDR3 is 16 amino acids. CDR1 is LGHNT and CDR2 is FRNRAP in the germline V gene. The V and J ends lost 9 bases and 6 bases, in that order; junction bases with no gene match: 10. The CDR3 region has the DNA TGTGCTAGCGACGACGGGACTAGCGGGGGGCCGGATACGCAGTATTTT. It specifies CASDDGTSGGPDTQYF.

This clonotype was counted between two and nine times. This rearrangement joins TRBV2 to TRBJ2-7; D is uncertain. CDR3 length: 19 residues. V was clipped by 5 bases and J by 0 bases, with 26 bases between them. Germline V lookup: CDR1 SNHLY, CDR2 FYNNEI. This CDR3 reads CASSPWGLRRILSSYEQYV. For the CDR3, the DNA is TGTGCCAGCAGTCCCTGGGGTTTGCGGCGCATACTTAGCTCCTACGAGCAGTACGTC.

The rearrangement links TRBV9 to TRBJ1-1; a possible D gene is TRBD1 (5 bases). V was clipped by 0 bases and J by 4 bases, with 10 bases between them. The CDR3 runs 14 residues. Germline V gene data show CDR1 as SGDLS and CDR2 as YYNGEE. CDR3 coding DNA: TGTGCCAGCAGCGTAGACCCAGGGCCCACTGAAGCTTTCTTT. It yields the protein CASSVDPGPTEAFF.

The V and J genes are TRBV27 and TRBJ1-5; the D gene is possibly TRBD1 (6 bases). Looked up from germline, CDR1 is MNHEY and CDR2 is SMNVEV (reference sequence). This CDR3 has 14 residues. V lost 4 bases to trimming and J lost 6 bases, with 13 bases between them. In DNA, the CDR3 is TGTGCCAGCAGTTACCACAGGGTTGGTCAGCCCCAGCATTTT. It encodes CASSYHRVGQPQHF.

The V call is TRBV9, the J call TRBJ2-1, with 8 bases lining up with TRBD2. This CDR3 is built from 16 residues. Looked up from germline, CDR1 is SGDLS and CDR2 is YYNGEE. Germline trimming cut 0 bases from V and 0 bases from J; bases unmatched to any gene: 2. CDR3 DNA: TGTGCCAGCAGCGTAGGGACTAGCATCTCCTACAATGAGCAGTTCTTC. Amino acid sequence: CASSVGTSISYNEQFF.

The CDR3 protein is CSVRSWDSGEQYF. CDR3 nucleotides: TGCAGCGTTCGAAGTTGGGATTCTGGCGAGCAGTACTTC. The V call is TRBV29-1, the J call TRBJ2-7; the D is unclear. The CDR3 is made up of 13 amino acids. Trimming shortened V by 5 bases and J by 6 bases, and 17 bases separated the two germline ends. Germline V gene sequence: CDR1 SQVTM, CDR2 ANQGSEA.

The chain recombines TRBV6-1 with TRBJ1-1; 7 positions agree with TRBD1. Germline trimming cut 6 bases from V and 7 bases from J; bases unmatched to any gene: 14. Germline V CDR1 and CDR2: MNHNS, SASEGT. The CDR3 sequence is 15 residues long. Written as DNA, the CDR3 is TGTGCCAGCAGCCCGGGACAGACGAGTCCTGTTGAAGCTTTCTTT. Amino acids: CASSPGQTSPVEAFF.

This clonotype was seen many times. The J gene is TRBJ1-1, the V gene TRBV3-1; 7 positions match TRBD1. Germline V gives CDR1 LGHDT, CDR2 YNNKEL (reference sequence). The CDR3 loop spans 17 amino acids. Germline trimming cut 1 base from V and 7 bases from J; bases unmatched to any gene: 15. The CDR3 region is CASSQGHVLGTDSEAFF. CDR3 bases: TGTGCCAGCAGCCAAGGTCACGTCTTGGGGACAGACAGTGAAGCTTTCTTT. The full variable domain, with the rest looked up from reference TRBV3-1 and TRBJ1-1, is DTAVSQTPKYLVTQMGNDKSIKCEQNLGHDTMYWYKQDSKKFLKIMFSYNNKELIINETVPNRFSPKSPDKAHLNLHINSLELGDSAVYFCASSQGHVLGTDSEAFFGQGTRLTVV.

In nucleotides, the CDR3 is TGTGCCAGCCAGGGGGTTCGGGATGGAACTGAAGCTTTCTTT. Amino acids: CASQGVRDGTEAFF. The chain recombines TRBV7-9 with TRBJ1-1; 7 bases align to TRBD1. CDR1 and CDR2 (germline): SEHNR, FQNEAQ (reference sequence). With 8 bases clipped from V and 5 bases from J, the junction kept 11 bases outside the gene matches. The CDR3 covers 14 residues.

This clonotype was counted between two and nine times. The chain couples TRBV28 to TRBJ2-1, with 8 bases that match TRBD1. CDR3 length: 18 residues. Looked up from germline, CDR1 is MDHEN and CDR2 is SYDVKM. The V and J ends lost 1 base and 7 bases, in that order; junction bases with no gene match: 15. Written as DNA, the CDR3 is TGTGCCAGCAGTTTATCCGACCTACCGGGACAGGACTATAATGAGCAGTTCTTC. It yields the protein CASSLSDLPGQDYNEQFF.

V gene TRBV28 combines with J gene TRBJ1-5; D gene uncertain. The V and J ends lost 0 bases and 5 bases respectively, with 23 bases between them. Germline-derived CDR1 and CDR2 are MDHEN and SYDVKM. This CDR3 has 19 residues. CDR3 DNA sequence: TGTGCCAGCAGTTTATGCGAACGCTTCTTGGTCGGATGTGATCAGCCCCAGCATTTT. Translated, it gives CASSLCERFLVGCDQPQHF.

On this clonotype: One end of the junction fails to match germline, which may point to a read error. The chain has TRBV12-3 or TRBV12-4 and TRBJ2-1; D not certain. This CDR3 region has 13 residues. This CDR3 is CVSSLGLPLEQFF. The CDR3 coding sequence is TGTGTCAGCAGTTTAGGCTTACCACTTGAGCAGTTCTTC.

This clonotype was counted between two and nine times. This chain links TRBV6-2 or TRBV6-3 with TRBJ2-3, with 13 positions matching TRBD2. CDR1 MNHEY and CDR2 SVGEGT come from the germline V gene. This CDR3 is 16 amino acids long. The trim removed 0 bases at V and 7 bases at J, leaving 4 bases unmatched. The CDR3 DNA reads TGTGCCAGCAGTTACTCGAAGACTAGCGGGGGGTATACGCAGTATTTT. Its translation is CASSYSKTSGGYTQYF.

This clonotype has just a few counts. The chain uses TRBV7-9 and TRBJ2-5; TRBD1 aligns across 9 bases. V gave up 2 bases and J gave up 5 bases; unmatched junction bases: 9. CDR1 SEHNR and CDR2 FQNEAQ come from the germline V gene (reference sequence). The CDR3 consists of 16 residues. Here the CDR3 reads CASSLWDRVKLETQYF. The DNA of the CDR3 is TGTGCCAGCAGCTTATGGGACAGGGTGAAACTGGAGACCCAGTACTTC.

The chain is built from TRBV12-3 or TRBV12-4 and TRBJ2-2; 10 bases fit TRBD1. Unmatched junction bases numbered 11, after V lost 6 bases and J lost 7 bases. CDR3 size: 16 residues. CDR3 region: CASSSTSGQGSGELFF. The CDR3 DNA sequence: TGTGCCAGCAGCTCCACATCGGGACAGGGGAGCGGGGAGCTGTTTTTT.

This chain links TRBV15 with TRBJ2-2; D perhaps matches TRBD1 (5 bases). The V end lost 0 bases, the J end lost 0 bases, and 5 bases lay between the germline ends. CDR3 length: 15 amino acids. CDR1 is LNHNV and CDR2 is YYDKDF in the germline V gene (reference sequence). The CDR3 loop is CATSRDRANTGELFF. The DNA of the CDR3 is TGTGCCACCAGCAGAGACAGGGCGAACACCGGGGAGCTGTTTTTT.

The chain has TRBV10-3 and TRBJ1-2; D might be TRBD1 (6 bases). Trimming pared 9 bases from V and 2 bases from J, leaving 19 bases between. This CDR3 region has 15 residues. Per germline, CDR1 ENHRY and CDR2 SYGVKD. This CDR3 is CAMGGQAYENYGYTF. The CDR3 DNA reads TGTGCCATGGGGGGGCAGGCCTATGAGAACTATGGCTACACCTTC.

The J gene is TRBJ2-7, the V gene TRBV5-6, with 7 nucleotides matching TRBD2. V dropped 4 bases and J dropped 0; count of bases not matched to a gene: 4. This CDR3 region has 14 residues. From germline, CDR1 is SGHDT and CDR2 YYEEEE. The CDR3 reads CASSRGVDSYEQYF. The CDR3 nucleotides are TGTGCCAGCAGCCGGGGGGTGGACTCCTACGAGCAGTACTTC.

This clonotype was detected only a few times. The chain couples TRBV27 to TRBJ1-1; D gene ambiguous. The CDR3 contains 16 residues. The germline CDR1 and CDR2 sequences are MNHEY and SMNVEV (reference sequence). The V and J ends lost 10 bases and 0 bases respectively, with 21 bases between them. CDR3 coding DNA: TGTGCCACCTCCCTAAACTCGTACCGTGTGAACACTGAAGCTTTCTTT. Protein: CATSLNSYRVNTEAFF.